This T cell receptor beta chain comes out of a study of control samples from healthy donors and cancer patients (dated by TCRdb to 2020 to 2021). The method behind the library was the immunoSEQ multiplex PCR assay. The clones in this table, taken by TCRdb from immuneACCESS, are in-frame only. Not every clone is retained; where verified, under half of the shortfall comes from an unresolved V gene, and the cause of the rest is unknown. The sample includes around 170,000 clones, with around 91% observed a single time. More than 1.3% of the sample lies in the top ten. V loses 5 bases of germline sequence and J loses 0 bases, and the interval between the two ends is 14 bases. From a lookup of the germline V gene (reference sequence), CDR1 and CDR2 are SEHNR and FQNEAQ. The CDR3, cysteine through phenylalanine, is 16 amino acids long. This entry keeps only the CDR3 DNA: 48 bases, framed from base 1. Concerning this clone itself: Its antigen is still unknown. One base away there is no much larger clone; base qualities are not given.

This sequence was found in a woman aged 50 to 60 in good health. Sequencing input: blood. The sequence is built from TRBV7-9 and TRBJ2-4, with no confident D gene call. The DNA is TGTGCCAGCAGCATCCCGTTTGGGGTAGCCAAAAACATTCAGTACTTC. Translation gives CASSIPFGVAKNIQYF.